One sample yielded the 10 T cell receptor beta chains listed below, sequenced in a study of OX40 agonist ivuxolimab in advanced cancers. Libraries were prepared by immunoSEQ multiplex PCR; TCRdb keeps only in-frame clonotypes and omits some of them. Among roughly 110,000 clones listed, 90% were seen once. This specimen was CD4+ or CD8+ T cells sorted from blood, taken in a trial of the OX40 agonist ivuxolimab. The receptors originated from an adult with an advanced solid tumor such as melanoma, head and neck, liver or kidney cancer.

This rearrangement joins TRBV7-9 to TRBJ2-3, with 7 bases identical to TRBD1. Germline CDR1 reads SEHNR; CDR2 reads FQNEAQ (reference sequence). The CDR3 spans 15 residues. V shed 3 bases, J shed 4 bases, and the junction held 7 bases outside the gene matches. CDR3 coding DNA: TGTGCCAGCAGCTTGGAAGGACAGGCCGCAGATACGCAGTATTTT. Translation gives CASSLEGQAADTQYF.

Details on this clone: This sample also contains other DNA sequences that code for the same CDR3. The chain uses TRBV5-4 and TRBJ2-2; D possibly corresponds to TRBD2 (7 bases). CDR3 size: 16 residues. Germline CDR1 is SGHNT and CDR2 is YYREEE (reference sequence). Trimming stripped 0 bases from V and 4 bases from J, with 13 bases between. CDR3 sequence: CASSLGGGWGTGELFF. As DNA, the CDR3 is TGTGCCAGCAGCTTGGGGGGGGGCTGGGGCACCGGGGAGCTGTTTTTT.

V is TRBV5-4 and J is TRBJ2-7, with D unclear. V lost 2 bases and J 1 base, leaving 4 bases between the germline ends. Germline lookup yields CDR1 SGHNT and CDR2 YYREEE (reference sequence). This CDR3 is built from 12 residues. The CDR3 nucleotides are TGTGCCAGCAGCTTCCATTCCTACGAGCAGTACTTC. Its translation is CASSFHSYEQYF.

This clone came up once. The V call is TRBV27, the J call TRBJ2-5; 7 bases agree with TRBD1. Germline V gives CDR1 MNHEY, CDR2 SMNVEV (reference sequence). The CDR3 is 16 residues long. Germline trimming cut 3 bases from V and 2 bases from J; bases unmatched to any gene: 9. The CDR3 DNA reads TGTGCCAGCAGTTTCCTCGTAGGGGGCCAGCAAGAGACCCAGTACTTC. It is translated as CASSFLVGGQQETQYF.

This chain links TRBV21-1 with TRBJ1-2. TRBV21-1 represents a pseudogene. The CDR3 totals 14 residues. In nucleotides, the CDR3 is TGTGCCAGCAGCCCTGGTCTTGATATCTATGGCTACACCTTC. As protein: CASSPGLDIYGYTF.

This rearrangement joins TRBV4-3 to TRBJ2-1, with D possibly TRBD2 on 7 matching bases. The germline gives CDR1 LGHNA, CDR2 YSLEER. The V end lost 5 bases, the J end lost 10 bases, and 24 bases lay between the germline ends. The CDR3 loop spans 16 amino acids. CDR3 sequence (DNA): TGCGCCAGCAGCAAAAGGGGGGGGGTCCTAGTTTCGGAGCAGTTCTTC. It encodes CASSKRGGVLVSEQFF.

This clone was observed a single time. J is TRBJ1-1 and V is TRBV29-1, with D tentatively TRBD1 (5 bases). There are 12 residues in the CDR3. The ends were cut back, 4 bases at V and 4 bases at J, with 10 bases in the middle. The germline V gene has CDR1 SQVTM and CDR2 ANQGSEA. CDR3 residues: CSVGGLTTEAFF. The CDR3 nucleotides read TGCAGCGTTGGGGGGTTAACCACTGAAGCTTTCTTT.

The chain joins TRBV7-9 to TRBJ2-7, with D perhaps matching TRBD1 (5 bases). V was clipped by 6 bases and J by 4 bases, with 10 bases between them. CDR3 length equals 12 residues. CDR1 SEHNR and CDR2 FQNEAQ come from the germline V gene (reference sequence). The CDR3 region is CASRSGMYEQYF. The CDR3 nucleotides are TGTGCCAGCAGATCAGGGATGTACGAGCAGTACTTC.

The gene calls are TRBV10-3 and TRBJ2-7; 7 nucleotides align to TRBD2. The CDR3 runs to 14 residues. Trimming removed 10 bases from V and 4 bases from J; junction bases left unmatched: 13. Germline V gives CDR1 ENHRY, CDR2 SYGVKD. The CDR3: CATLRGGGPYEQYF. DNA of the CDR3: TGTGCCACCCTGAGGGGCGGGGGACCATACGAGCAGTACTTC.

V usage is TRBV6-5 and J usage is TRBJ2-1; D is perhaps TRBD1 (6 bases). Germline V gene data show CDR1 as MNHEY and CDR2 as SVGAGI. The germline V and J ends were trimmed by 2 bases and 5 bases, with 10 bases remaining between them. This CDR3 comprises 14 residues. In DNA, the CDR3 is TGTGCCAGCAGTTACCAGACAGGTCACAATGAGCAGTTCTTC. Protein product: CASSYQTGHNEQFF.